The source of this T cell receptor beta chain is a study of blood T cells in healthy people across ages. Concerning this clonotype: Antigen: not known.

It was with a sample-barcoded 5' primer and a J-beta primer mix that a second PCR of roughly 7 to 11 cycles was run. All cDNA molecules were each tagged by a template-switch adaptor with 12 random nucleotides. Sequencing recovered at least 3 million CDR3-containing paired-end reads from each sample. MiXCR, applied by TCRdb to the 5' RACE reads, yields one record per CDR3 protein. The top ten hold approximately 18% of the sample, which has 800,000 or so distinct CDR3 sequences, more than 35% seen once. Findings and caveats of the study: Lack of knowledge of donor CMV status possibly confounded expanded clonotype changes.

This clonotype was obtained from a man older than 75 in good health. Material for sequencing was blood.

For the CDR3, the DNA is TGTGCCAGCAGCCAAGATTGGCCTAGCGGGATAAAGACCCAGTACTTC. Amino acids: CASSQDWPSGIKTQYF. The rearrangement links TRBV3-1 to TRBJ2-5, with TRBD2 matching 9 bases. Looked up from germline, CDR1 is LGHDT and CDR2 is YNNKEL (reference sequence). The CDR3 length is 16 residues. Unmatched junction bases numbered 8, after V lost 0 bases and J lost 6 bases.